This T cell receptor beta chain comes out of a study of OX40 agonist ivuxolimab in advanced cancers. Looking at the study overall: Partial responses were achieved by three patients, of whom one had hepatocellular carcinoma and two had cutaneous melanoma.

Data came from immunoSEQ multiplex PCR; TCRdb stores just in-frame clones and leaves some out. The sample comprises some 77,000 clones, over 75% of which are singletons, and 6.2% rests with the top ten. Study-wide findings and caveats: Undetermined was the antigen specificity of the expanded peripheral T cells. A proportion of nonresponders additionally exhibited low normalized T-cell clonal expansion.

V lost 5 bases to trimming and J lost 6 bases, with 5 bases between them. Germline CDR1 and CDR2: SEHNR and FQNEAQ (reference sequence). This CDR3 region has 11 residues. Comments on this clone: Its antigen is unidentified.

The TCR comes from an adult with an advanced solid tumor such as melanoma, head and neck, liver or kidney cancer. The sample consisted of CD4+ or CD8+ T cells sorted from blood, taken in a trial of the OX40 agonist ivuxolimab. The gene calls are TRBV7-9 and TRBJ2-1; no reliable D call. The CDR3, as DNA: TGTGCCAGCAGCCTGATCAATGAGCAGTTCTTC. Translating gives CASSLINEQFF.